This TCR beta chain was documented in a study of T cell responses to AZD1222 COVID-19 vaccine. The repertoire was sequenced with immunoSEQ multiplex PCR; TCRdb's copy has only in-frame clones and lacks some. The data hold fewer than 150,000 clones, with around 90% observed a single time. Regarding this clone: What it binds is not known.

The study's findings and limits: Unmutated variant regions are reportedly targeted by nearly half of spike-specific TCRs. In all cases, repertoires were sampled only after the peak T cell response.

The length of the CDR3 is 13 residues. The germline V gene encodes CDR1 MDHEN and CDR2 SYDVKM. Trimming left V 5 bases short and J 2 bases short, with 9 bases between. The sequence was obtained from an adult who received the AZD1222 COVID-19 vaccine. The specimen comprised peripheral blood, sampled 28 days after the second AZD1222 dose. The V call is TRBV28, the J call TRBJ2-5; D remains unclear. The CDR3 DNA is TGTGCCAGCAGTAGGCGGTTTCAAGAGACCCAGTACTTC. Residues: CASSRRFQETQYF.